One and the same sample provided the 3 T cell receptor beta chains below, sequenced in a study of vaccination effects on CD4 cells after COVID-19. These receptors' targets are unknown. Repertoires were generated with immunoSEQ multiplex PCR, while TCRdb's copy carries only in-frame clones and drops some. This repertoire shows around 46,000 clones, 65% to 75% found once; its top ten account for roughly 16%. Antigen-specific CD4+ T cells were first expanded with viral peptide pools by the ViraFEST assay and only then sequenced. Following 10 days of culture, CD4+ T cells were isolated. Vaccination of participants consisted of two doses of either the BNT162b2 or mRNA-1273 vaccine. The material was CD4+ T cells from PBMCs cultured with HCoV-OC43 spike peptides, obtained after COVID-19 vaccination. As for subset: HCoV-OC43 spike overlapping peptide pool stimulation. The receptors shown here come from a human donor who received a COVID-19 vaccine.

In this sample, this clone turned up once. This CDR3 is also generated by other DNA sequences in the sample. The rearrangement links TRBV30 to TRBJ1-2; 9 bases are a match to TRBD1. The CDR3 loop spans 13 amino acids. After removal of 0 bases from V and 8 bases from J, the junction contained 4 bases not matched to a gene. Looked up from germline, CDR1 is GTSNPN and CDR2 is SVGIG (reference sequence). The chain's CDR3 is CAWSVQGAYGYTF. DNA for the CDR3: TGTGCCTGGAGTGTACAGGGGGCCTACGGCTACACCTTC.

V and J are TRBV12-3 or TRBV12-4 and TRBJ2-7; TRBD1 might be the D (6 bases). V shed 9 bases and J shed 1 base, with 13 bases lying between them. The CDR3 contains 13 residues. CDR3 sequence reads: CASLDSISYEQYF. In DNA form, the CDR3 reads TGTGCCAGTCTGGACAGCATATCCTACGAGCAGTACTTC.

The V call is TRBV19, the J call TRBJ2-5, with D perhaps TRBD1 (6 bases). Germline CDR1 reads LNHDA; CDR2 reads SQIVND (reference sequence). The CDR3 sequence is 17 residues long. The V end was cut by 4 bases, the J end by 0 bases, with 18 bases between. This chain's CDR3 is CASSRVIGRGHQETQYF. CDR3 sequence (DNA): TGTGCCAGTAGTAGAGTTATTGGCAGGGGCCACCAAGAGACCCAGTACTTC.